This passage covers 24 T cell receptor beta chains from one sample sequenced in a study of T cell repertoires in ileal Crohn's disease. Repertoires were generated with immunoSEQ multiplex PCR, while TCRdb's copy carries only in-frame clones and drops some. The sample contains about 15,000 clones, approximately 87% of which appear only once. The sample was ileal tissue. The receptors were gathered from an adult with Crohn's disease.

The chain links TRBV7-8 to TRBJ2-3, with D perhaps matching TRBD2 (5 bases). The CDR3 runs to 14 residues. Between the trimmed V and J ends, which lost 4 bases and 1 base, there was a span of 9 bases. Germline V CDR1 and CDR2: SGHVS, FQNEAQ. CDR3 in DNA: TGTGCCAGCAGCTACTCAGCGGGCACAGATACGCAGTATTTT. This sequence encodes CASSYSAGTDTQYF.

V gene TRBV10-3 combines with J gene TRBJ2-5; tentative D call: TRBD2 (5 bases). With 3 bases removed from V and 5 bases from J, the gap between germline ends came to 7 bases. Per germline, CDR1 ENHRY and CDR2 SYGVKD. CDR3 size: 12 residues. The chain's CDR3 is CAISDGVETQYF. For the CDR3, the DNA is TGTGCCATCAGTGACGGGGTGGAGACCCAGTACTTC.

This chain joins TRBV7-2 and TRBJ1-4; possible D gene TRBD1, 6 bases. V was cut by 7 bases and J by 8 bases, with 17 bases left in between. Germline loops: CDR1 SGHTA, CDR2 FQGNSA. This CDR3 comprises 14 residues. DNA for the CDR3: TGTGCCAGCAAACGGAGGGGGGGCTGGGAAAAACTGTTTTTT. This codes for CASKRRGGWEKLFF. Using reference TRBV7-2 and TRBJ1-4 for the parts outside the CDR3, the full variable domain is GAGVSQSPSNKVTEKGKDVELRCDPISGHTALYWYRQSLGQGLEFLIYFQGNSAPDKSGLPSDRFSAERTGGSVSTLTIQRTQQEDSAVYLCASKRRGGWEKLFFGSGTQLSVL.

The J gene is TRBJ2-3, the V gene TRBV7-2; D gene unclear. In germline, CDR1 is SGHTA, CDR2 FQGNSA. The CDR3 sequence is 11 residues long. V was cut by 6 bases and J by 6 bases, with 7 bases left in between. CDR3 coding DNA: TGTGCCAGCAGGTCTGTGGATACGCAGTATTTT. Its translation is CASRSVDTQYF.

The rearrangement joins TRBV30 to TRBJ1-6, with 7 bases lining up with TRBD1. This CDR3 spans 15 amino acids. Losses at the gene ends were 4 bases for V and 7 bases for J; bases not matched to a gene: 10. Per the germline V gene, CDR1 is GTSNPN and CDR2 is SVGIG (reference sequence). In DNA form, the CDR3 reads TGTGCCTGGACGAAAGGGACAGCATCCAATTCACCCCTCCACTTT. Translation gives CAWTKGTASNSPLHF.

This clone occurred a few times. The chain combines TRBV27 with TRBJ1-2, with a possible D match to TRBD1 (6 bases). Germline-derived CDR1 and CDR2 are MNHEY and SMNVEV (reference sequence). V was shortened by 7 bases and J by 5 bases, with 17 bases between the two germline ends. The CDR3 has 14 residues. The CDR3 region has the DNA TGTGCCAGCACCCGGGGCGGGGGGCAATATGGCTACACCTTC. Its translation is CASTRGGGQYGYTF.

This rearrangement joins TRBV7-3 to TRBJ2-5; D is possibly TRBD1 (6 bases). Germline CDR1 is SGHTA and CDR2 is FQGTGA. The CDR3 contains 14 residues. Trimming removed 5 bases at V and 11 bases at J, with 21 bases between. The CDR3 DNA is TGTGCCAGCAGCCGAGGCCCAGGGGCGGGTGAGCAGTACTTC. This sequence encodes CASSRGPGAGEQYF.

CDR3 in DNA: TGTGCCAGCAGCCAAGTGGGGAGACAGGGGAATTCACCCCTCCACTTT. This codes for CASSQVGRQGNSPLHF. The chain recombines TRBV4-2 with TRBJ1-6; 8 nucleotides align to TRBD1. CDR3 length: 16 amino acids. The ends lost 1 base at V and 7 bases at J; junction bases unmatched: 6. Germline lookup yields CDR1 LGHNA and CDR2 YNFKEQ.

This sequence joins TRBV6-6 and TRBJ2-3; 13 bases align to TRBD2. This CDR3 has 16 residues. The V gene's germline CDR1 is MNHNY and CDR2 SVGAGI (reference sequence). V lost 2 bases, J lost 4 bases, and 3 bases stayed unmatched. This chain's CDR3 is CASSYGTSGEADTQYF. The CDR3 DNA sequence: TGTGCCAGCAGTTACGGGACTAGCGGGGAGGCAGATACGCAGTATTTT.

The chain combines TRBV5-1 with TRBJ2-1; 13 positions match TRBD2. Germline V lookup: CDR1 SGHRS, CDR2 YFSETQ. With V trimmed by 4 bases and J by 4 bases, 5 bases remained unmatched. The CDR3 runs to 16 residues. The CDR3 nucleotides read TGCGCCAGCAGCCCAAGGACTAGCGGGGGTTACAATGAGCAGTTCTTC. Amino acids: CASSPRTSGGYNEQFF.

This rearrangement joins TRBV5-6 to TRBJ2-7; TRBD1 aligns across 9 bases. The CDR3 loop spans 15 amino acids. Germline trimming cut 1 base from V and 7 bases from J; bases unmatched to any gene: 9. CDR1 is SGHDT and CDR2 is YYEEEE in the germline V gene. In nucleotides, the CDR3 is TGTGCCAGCAGCTTGTGGGGACAGGGAGAATATGAGCAGTACTTC. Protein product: CASSLWGQGEYEQYF. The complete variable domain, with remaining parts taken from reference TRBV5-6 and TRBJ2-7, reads DAGVTQSPTHLIKTRGQQVTLRCSPKSGHDTVSWYQQALGQGPQFIFQYYEEEERQRGNFPDRFSGHQFPNYSSELNVNALLLGDSALYLCASSLWGQGEYEQYFGPGTRLTVT.

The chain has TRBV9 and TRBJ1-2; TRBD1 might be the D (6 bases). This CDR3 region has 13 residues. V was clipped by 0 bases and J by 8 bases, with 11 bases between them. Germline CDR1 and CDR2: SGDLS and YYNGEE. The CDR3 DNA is TGTGCCAGCAGCGTAGCTACGGGGGGCGGCTACACCTTC. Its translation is CASSVATGGGYTF.

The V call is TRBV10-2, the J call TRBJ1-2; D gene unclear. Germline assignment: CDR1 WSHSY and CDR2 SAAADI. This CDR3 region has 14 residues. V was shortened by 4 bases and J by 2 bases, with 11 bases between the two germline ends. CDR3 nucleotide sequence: TGCGCCAGCAGTGGTAGCGAGACCAACTATGGCTACACCTTC. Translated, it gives CASSGSETNYGYTF.

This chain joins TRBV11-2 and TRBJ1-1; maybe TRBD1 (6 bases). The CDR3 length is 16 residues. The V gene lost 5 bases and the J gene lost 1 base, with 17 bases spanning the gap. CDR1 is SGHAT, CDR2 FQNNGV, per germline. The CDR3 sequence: CASSLLGQGSNTEAFF. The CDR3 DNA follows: TGTGCCAGCAGCCTCCTCGGGCAGGGGTCGAACACTGAAGCTTTCTTT. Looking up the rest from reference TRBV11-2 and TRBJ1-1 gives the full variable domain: EAGVAQSPRYKIIEKRQSVAFWCNPISGHATLYWYQQILGQGPKLLIQFQNNGVVDDSQLPKDRFSAERLKGVDSTLKIQPAKLEDSAVYLCASSLLGQGSNTEAFFGQGTRLTVV.

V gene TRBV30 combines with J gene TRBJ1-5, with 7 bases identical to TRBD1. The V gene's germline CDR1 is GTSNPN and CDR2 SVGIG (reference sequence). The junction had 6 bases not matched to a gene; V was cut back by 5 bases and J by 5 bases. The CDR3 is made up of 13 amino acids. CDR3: CAWAGGSDQPQHF. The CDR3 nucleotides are TGTGCCTGGGCAGGGGGAAGCGATCAGCCCCAGCATTTT. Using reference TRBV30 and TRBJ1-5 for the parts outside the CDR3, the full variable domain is SQTIHQWPATLVQPVGSPLSLECTVEGTSNPNLYWYRQAAGRGLQLLFYSVGIGQISSEVPQNLSASRPQDRQFILSSKKLLLSDSGFYLCAWAGGSDQPQHFGDGTRLSIL.

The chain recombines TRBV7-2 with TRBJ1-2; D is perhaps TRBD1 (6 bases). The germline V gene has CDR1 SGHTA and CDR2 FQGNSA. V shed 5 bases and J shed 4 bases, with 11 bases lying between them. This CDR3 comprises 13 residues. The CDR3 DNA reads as TGTGCCAGCAGCCCGGACAGAGGCTATGGCTACACCTTC. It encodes CASSPDRGYGYTF.

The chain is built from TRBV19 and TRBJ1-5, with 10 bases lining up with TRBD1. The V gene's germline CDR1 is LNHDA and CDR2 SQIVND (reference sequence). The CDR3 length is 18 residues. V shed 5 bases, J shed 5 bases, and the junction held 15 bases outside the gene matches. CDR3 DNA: TGTGCCAGTAGTGTGGCACATACCGGGACAGGGGAACATCAGCCCCAGCATTTT. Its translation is CASSVAHTGTGEHQPQHF.

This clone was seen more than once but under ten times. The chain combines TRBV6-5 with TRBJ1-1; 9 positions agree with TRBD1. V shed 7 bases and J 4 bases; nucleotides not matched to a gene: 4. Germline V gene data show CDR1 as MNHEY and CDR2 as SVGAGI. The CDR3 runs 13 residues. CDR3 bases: TGTGCCAGCACCAGACAGGGGGTCACTGAAGCTTTCTTT. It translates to CASTRQGVTEAFF.

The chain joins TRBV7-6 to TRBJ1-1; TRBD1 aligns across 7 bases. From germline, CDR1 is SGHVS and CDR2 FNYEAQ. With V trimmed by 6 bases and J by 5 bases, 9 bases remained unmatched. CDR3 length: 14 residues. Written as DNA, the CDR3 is TGTGCCAGCAGTCGCTACAGGGGTGAGACTGAAGCTTTCTTT. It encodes CASSRYRGETEAFF.

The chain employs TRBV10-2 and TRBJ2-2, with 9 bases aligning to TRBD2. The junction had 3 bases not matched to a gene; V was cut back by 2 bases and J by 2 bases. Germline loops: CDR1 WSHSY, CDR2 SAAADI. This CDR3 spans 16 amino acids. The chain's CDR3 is CASSEIAGANTGELFF. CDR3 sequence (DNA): TGCGCCAGCAGTGAGATAGCGGGGGCCAACACCGGGGAGCTGTTTTTT.

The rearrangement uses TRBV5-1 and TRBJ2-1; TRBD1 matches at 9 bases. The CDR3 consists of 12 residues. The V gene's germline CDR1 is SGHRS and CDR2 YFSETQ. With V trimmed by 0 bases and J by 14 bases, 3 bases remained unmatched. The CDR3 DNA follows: TGCGCCAGCAGCTTGGAATGGACAGGGGAGTTCTTC. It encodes CASSLEWTGEFF. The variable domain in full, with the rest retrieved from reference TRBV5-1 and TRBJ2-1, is KAGVTQTPRYLIKTRGQQVTLSCSPISGHRSVSWYQQTPGQGLQFLFEYFSETQRNKGNFPGRFSGRQFSNSRSEMNVSTLELGDSALYLCASSLEWTGEFFGPGTRLTVL.

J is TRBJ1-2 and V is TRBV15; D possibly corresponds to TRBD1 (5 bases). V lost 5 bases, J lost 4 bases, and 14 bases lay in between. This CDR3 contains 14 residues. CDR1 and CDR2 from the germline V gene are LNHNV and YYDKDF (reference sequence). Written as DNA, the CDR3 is TGTGCCACCAGCGCCCCCAGGGTGGGCTATGGCTACACCTTC. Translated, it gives CATSAPRVGYGYTF.

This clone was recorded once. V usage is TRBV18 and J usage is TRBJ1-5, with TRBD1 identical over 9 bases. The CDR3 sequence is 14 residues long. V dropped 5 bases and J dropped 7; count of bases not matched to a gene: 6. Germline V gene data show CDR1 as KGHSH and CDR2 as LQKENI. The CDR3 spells CASSADRGRQPQHF. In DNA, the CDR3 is TGTGCCAGCTCAGCCGACAGGGGGAGACAGCCCCAGCATTTT.

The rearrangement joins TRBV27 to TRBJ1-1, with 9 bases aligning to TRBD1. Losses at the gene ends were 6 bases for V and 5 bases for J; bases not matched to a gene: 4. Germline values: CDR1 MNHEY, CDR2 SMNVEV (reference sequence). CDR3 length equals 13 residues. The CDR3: CASRRQGVTEAFF. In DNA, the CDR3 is TGTGCCAGCAGACGACAGGGGGTTACTGAAGCTTTCTTT.